This TCR beta chain was found in a study of blood T cells in healthy people across ages. The authors ran a second PCR of 7 to 11 cycles using a sample-barcoded 5' primer and a J-beta primer mix. MiXCR, run by TCRdb on the 5' RACE reads, gives a single entry per CDR3 protein. The table lists some 1.5 million distinct CDR3 sequences, under 30% of them singletons, with approximately 7.7% in the top ten. Regarding this clonotype: The junction departs from the called germline gene at one end, perhaps through a read error.

The CDR3 totals 12 residues. In germline, CDR1 is SEHNR, CDR2 FQNEAQ (reference sequence). The chain recombines TRBV7-9 with TRBJ2-7, with D perhaps TRBD1 or TRBD2 (6 bases each). The specimen was blood. This receptor was identified in a woman aged 30 to 39 in good health. The CDR3 DNA sequence: TGCGCCAGCAGCTTAGGAGAAGGGGGGCTGTACTTC. Protein product: CASSLGEGGLYF.